This T cell receptor (beta chain) is drawn from a study of T cell changes during pregnancy in multiple sclerosis. The germline V gene encodes CDR1 MNHNS and CDR2 SASEGT. CDR3 length: 16 amino acids. V lost 3 bases and J lost 2; bases outside the gene matches: 7. Sequencing was performed with immunoSEQ multiplex PCR; in TCRdb, only in-frame clones are kept and a portion is missing. This sample carries around 37,000 clones, approximately 90% of them seen once, and the ten largest clones take roughly 29%. The specimen comprised CD8+ T cells from peripheral blood mononuclear cells, sampled before pregnancy. This sequence was found in a female donor with multiple sclerosis, enrolled in a pregnancy study. The V and J genes are TRBV6-1 and TRBJ1-3; 7 bases are a match to TRBD1. The CDR3 sequence is CASSERTGVAGNTIYF. DNA for the CDR3: TGTGCCAGCAGTGAGAGAACAGGGGTAGCTGGAAACACCATATATTTT.